The entry that follows covers one T cell receptor (beta chain) sequence. This sample was included in a study of blood T cell repertoires in COVID-19. At the level of the study: Italy, Spain and the United States were the sources of the convalescent and acute COVID-19 samples. PBMCs, B-cell-depleted T cells, or T cells were the source of the cDNA or gDNA that made up the material.

Sequencing used immunoSEQ multiplex PCR; TCRdb keeps in-frame clones, though not all of them. Of some 240,000 clones in the sample, approximately 80% were seen once. The CDR3 is 18 residues long. Deletions cut 1 base from V and 1 base from J, with 19 bases between. Germline V gene lookup returns CDR1 SGHNT and CDR2 YENEEA. The sample consisted of peripheral blood. The rearrangement joins TRBV11-3 to TRBJ1-1; D might be TRBD1 (5 bases). The clonotype was recovered from a woman in her forties who had recovered from COVID-19. The CDR3 DNA reads TGTGCCAGCAGCTTAGCCGGCCCCTTCTCTGGACAGAACACTGAAGCTTTCTTT. It specifies CASSLAGPFSGQNTEAFF.